This T cell receptor beta chain was sequenced for a study of blood T cell repertoires in COVID-19. As for the study in general: The United States, Italy and Spain were the sources of the acute and convalescent COVID-19 samples. T cells, B-cell-depleted T cells, or PBMCs provided the cDNA or gDNA that served as material.

Methods used by the authors: Counts of nucleated cells, estimated from reference gene primer amplification, were obtained. The method was immunoSEQ multiplex PCR; TCRdb's version includes in-frame clones alone and lacks a portion of them. That table is the source of V, J and clone size, and D and trimming were worked out from the DNA. The table shows about 310,000 clones, with 87% occurring only once. This CDR3 spans 13 amino acids. Trimming took 7 bases from V and 2 from J, leaving 11 bases between them. Germline CDR1 and CDR2: SNHLY and FYNNEI. The receptor was isolated from a man aged 18-30 years with active or convalescent COVID-19. The chain has TRBV2 and TRBJ2-5, with D uncertain. Sequencing input: peripheral blood. The CDR3 reads CASMKEQQETQYF. In DNA form, the CDR3 reads TGTGCCAGCATGAAAGAACAGCAAGAGACCCAGTACTTC.